This TCR beta chain was recorded in a study of blood T cell repertoires in COVID-19. The repertoire was sequenced with immunoSEQ multiplex PCR; TCRdb's copy has only in-frame clones and lacks some. The table includes about 480,000 clones, roughly 90% detected once. The CDR3 runs to 15 residues. J was trimmed by 7 bases and V by 4 bases; bases with no gene match: 9. CDR1 is SGHRS and CDR2 is YFSETQ in the germline V gene. Cohort 3 recovery required two negative PCRs, clearance, or symptom resolution. The receptor was isolated from a woman in her thirties or forties who had recovered from COVID-19. The V and J genes are TRBV5-1 and TRBJ2-2, with 8 bases aligning to TRBD2. The sample comprised PBMCs or T cells enriched from blood (not recorded which). CDR3 sequence (DNA): TGCGCCAGCAGCAAACTAGCGGAGAGAGGCGGGGAGCTGTTTTTT. This gives the protein CASSKLAERGGELFF. Filled out from reference TRBV5-1 and TRBJ2-2, the complete variable domain reads KAGVTQTPRYLIKTRGQQVTLSCSPISGHRSVSWYQQTPGQGLQFLFEYFSETQRNKGNFPGRFSGRQFSNSRSEMNVSTLELGDSALYLCASSKLAERGGELFFGEGSRLTVL.